This TCR beta chain was recorded in a study of T cell changes during pregnancy in multiple sclerosis. Generated by immunoSEQ multiplex PCR, the TCRdb table keeps only in-frame clones and is missing some. The profile shows about 50,000 clones, roughly 91% of them singletons. The CDR3 covers 14 residues. The germline CDR1 and CDR2 sequences are SGHRS and YFSETQ. The V end lost 5 bases, the J end lost 7 bases, and 15 bases lay between the germline ends. V usage is TRBV5-1 and J usage is TRBJ2-2, with a weak D call TRBD1 (5 bases). This clonotype originated in a female donor in good health, enrolled as a control in a pregnancy study. The sample here was CD4+ T cells from peripheral blood mononuclear cells, taken after pregnancy. The CDR3 nucleotides are TGCGCCAGCAGTCTGCAGGGTAACGGCGGGGAGCTGTTTTTT. Its translation: CASSLQGNGGELFF.